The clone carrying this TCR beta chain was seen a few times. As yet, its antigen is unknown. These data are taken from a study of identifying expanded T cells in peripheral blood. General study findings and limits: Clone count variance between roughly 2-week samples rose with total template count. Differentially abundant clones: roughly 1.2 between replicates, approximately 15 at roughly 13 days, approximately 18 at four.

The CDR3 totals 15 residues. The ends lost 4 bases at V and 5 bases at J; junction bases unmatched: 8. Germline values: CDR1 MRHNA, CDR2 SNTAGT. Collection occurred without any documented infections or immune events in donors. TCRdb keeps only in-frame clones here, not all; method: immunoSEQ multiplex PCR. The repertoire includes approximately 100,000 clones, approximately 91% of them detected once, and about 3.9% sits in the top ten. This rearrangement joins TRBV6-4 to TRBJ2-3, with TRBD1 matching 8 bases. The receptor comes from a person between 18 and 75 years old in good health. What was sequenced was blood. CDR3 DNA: TGTGCCAGCAGTGCCACCGGACAGGGAGGAGATACGCAGTATTTT. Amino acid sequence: CASSATGQGGDTQYF.